This passage covers 2 T cell receptor beta chains from one sample sequenced in a study of tumor and adjacent non-tumor tissue in lung cancer. The template was RNA from unsorted bulk tissue. The library came from three nested PCR rounds adapted from ARM-PCR protocols. TCRdb reanalysed the multiplex PCR reads using MiXCR and keeps one entry per CDR3 protein. The sample consists of 120,000 or so distinct CDR3 sequences, 66% of them appearing once. The sequenced sample consisted of lung tumor tissue. The receptors were gathered from a man aged 25 to 40 with non-small cell lung cancer.

On this clonotype itself: The junction departs from germline at one end; a sequencing error may be responsible. The J gene is TRBJ2-1, the V gene TRBV6-4; TRBD2 agrees at 7 bases. Per germline, CDR1 MRHNA and CDR2 SNTAGT. This CDR3 is built from 15 residues. Written as DNA, the CDR3 is TGTGCCAGCAGTGACTCGGCGGGGGACTACAATGAACAGTTCTTC. It codes for CASSDSAGDYNEQFF.

Many counts were recorded for this clonotype. The chain carries TRBV5-5 and TRBJ1-1; a weak D match, TRBD1 (6 bases). The germline CDR1 and CDR2 sequences are SGHKS and YYEKEE (reference sequence). This CDR3 region has 15 residues. Trimming stripped 4 bases from V and 1 base from J, with 14 bases between. The CDR3 DNA sequence: TGTGCCAGCAGCCTAACCGGGACAACGAACACTGAAGCTTTCTTT. Its translation is CASSLTGTTNTEAFF.